This TCR beta chain emerged from a study of neurological immune-mediated disorders (dated by TCRdb to about 2019). Study-wide context: Among the roughly 35 multiple sclerosis patients, some 31 had relapsing-remitting MS and 3 had secondary progressive MS. Longitudinal samples, technical triplicates and paired sorted CD4+ and CD8+ T-cell subsets, alongside PBMC samples, were included among the approximately 98 TCR-beta libraries. The study compared peripheral blood TCR-beta repertoires of HTLV-I-associated myelopathy (HAM/TSP) patients, multiple sclerosis patients and healthy controls using UMI-based sequencing. The cohort comprised 60 to 75 subjects: around 15 HAM/TSP patients, approximately 34 multiple sclerosis patients and around 20 healthy controls.

Study-wide findings and limitations: The MS cluster was not associated with any clinical or MRI features, and the authors stated that larger cohorts are needed. TCR clonal expansion was greatest in HAM/TSP patients and smallest in MS patients, who ranked below even healthy controls. Repertoires from 18 of 34 MS patients were grouped by phylogenetic analysis into a cluster of related CDR3 sequences, suggesting a possible repertoire-level signature. No identical CDR3 amino acid sequences were shared among expanded clones across subjects, suggesting private TCR-beta repertoires in all groups.

This clonotype was seen at least ten times. Its antigen is still unknown. The record has no base qualities; no much larger clone is one base away. For the unsorted PBMC libraries, 2 million PBMCs were stored in RNAlater at -80 degrees C until RNA extraction and were used to generate the libraries. Multiple sclerosis patients were enrolled in a US clinical protocol under which disease progression was evaluated by magnetic resonance imaging. Peripheral blood was subjected to Ficoll-Hypaque density gradient centrifugation to isolate PBMCs, which were then cryopreserved in liquid nitrogen. cDNA was synthesized by template-switch 5'RACE using a primer with a 10-nucleotide random unique molecular identifier that tagged each TCR transcript. Every sequencing run covered 15-18 subjects and yielded more than 170 million TCR-beta sequences. The RNeasy kit was used for extraction of total RNA. Using the KAPA Real-time Library Amplification kit, TCR-beta VDJ regions were amplified with primers for the TCR constant region and the 5'RACE anchor. A first PCR added sample indexes and Illumina adaptors, and a second PCR then raised library yield. The roughly 650 bp TCR product was size-selected on a 2% E-gel SizeSelection system after Ampure bead purification. Before pooling, library quality was assessed on a Bioanalyzer, concentration was determined with Qubit, and library quantification was performed with the Kapa Library Quantification kit. Libraries were sequenced paired-end 2 x 150 bp on an Illumina HiSeq 2500. To increase sequence diversity, roughly 25-31% phiX was spiked into each library pool. For the original study's pipeline: Quality-filtered reads were processed with the UMI-based MiGEC pipeline, which removed over 80% of raw TCR sequences during error correction. VDJ genes were aligned to IMGT germline references, and each clonotype was defined by a unique CDR3 amino acid sequence together with V-J genes. Clonal expansion, Shannon diversity, and CDR3 relatedness (CalcPairwiseDistances, ClusterSamples) were evaluated with VDJtools, and phylogenetic trees were built with CLCbio workbench. Using coefficient-of-variation modelling across technical triplicates, the study counted a clone as expanded if it had at least 8 unique UMIs. Through fastp at Q25 and MiXCR, TCRdb rebuilt clones from the public reads, retaining in-frame beta chains. Rows are unified per CDR3 protein, each entry keeping the most common DNA and genes. The V and J calls were determined by TCRdb, not by the authors. Recorded for this sample are 100,000 or so distinct CDR3 sequences; 3.5% of them occurred a single time. Jointly, the top ten make up 5% to 6.5% of the sample.

The specimen sequenced was PBMCs. The receptor comes from a woman between 18 and 30 years old with multiple sclerosis.

The CDR3 reads CASSSLPTGELFF. The sequenced DNA: TGCGCCAGCTCCTCTCTTCCCACCGGGGAGCTGTTTTTT. The rearrangement joined TRBV5-1 to TRBJ2-2; no D gene call is confident. From the cysteine up to the phenylalanine, the CDR3 has a length of 13 residues. Just the 39-base CDR3 DNA is kept, in frame starting at base 1. CDR1 SGHRS and CDR2 YFSETQ were looked up in the germline V gene. V drops 7 bases and J drops 4 bases, leaving 11 bases in between.